The T cell receptor beta chain under discussion was sequenced for a study of human T cells and chemical hapten exposure. Sample time point: patch test 1, 2 weeks after DPC sensitization. Treatment here: therapeutic diphenylcyclopropenone sensitization with weekly scalp DPC. Blood sampling preceded each patch test application. Broader study findings: More PT1 expanded TCRs went with higher patch test scores. TCRs whose frequency exceeded 1 in 1000 remained the same following DPC sensitization. Significantly more large CDR3 similarity clusters were formed by expanded TCRs than by controls.

TCRdb ran MiXCR on the RACE reads and lists one entry per CDR3 protein. The table shows about 80,000 distinct CDR3 sequences, with approximately 10% occurring only once. Regarding this clonotype: Its antigen is as yet unknown.

The CDR3 is 14 residues long. Germline V gene lookup returns CDR1 SGHTA and CDR2 FQGNSA. V lost 5 bases to trimming and J lost 11 bases, with 18 bases between them. The TCR sequence derives from a woman aged 50 to 60 with alopecia areata. Some clones in this sample may be carry-over from other donors' samples. J is TRBJ2-2 and V is TRBV7-2; D is possibly TRBD1 (7 bases). Sequences were derived from whole blood, sampled in connection with sensitization to the hapten diphenylcyclopropenone (DPC). The CDR3 here is CASSARGGGEELFF. The CDR3 DNA reads as TGTGCCAGCAGCGCTCGTGGAGGGGGCGAAGAGCTGTTTTTT.